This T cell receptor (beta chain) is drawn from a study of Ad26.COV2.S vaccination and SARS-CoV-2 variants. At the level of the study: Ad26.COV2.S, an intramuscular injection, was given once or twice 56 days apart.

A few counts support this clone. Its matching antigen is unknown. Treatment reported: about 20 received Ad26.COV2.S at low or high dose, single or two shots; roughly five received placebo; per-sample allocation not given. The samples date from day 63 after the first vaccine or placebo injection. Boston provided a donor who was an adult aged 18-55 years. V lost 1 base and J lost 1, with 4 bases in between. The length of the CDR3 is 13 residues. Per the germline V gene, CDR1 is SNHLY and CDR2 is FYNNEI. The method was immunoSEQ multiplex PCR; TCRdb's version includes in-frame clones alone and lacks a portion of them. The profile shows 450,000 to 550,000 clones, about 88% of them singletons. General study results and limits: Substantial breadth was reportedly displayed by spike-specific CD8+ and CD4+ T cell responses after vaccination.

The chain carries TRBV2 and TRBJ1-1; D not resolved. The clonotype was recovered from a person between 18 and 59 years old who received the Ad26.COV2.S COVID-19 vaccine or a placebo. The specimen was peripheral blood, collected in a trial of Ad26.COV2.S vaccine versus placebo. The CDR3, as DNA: TGTGCCAGCAGTGAAGTAACGAACACTGAAGCTTTCTTT. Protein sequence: CASSEVTNTEAFF.